The present T cell receptor (beta chain) was sequenced within a study of OX40 agonist ivuxolimab in advanced cancers. Findings of the study overall: CD8+ T cells showed, on average, more clonal expansion than CD4+ cells. Some of the lowest clonal expansion was seen in partial responders at 0.1-3.0 mg/kg.

Sequencing used immunoSEQ multiplex PCR; TCRdb keeps in-frame clones, though not all of them. The table lists tens of thousands of clones, roughly 87% of them singletons. The germline V gene encodes CDR1 SGDLS and CDR2 YYNGEE. V lost 0 bases and J 3 bases, leaving 15 bases between the germline ends. This CDR3 is built from 16 residues. About this clone itself: Its specificity is unknown.

The TCR originated in an adult with an advanced solid tumor such as melanoma, head and neck, liver or kidney cancer. Material: CD4+ or CD8+ T cells sorted from blood, obtained in a trial of the OX40 agonist ivuxolimab. J is TRBJ1-2 and V is TRBV9; D is uncertain. CDR3 DNA: TGTGCCAGCAGCGTAGATACGGCAAATTCCTACTATGGCTACACCTTC. This gives the protein CASSVDTANSYYGYTF.